Listed below are T cell receptor beta chains from one sample, sequenced in a study of blood T cell repertoires in COVID-19. Only in-frame clones appear in the TCRdb table, and some are missing; sequencing was by immunoSEQ multiplex PCR. Of hundreds of thousands of clones in the sample, roughly nine tenths were seen once. The sequenced sample was PBMCs or T cells enriched from blood (not recorded which). The source of these receptors is a man aged 18 to 29 who had recovered from COVID-19. The CDR3 runs from the conserved cysteine through the conserved F or W. D genes are given only for firm matches. Some rows have no size entry. The others give once, few or many, or a class for an expanded clone.

v_gene: TRBV5-1; abundance: -; d_gene: TRBD1; j_gene: TRBJ2-5; CDR3nt: TGCGCCAGCAGCTCACAGGGGGTAGATGACCAGTACTTC; CDR3aa: CASSSQGVDDQYF
v_gene: TRBV6-2/TRBV6-3; abundance: -; d_gene: -; j_gene: TRBJ1-2; CDR3nt: TGTGCCAGCAGTTACGGATCCGGGTCCTACACCTTC; CDR3aa: CASSYGSGSYTF
v_gene: TRBV2; abundance: -; d_gene: -; j_gene: TRBJ2-2; CDR3nt: TGTGCCAGCAAACAGGGCAGGGACACCGGGGAGCTGTTTTTT; CDR3aa: CASKQGRDTGELFF
v_gene: TRBV27; abundance: once; d_gene: TRBD1; j_gene: TRBJ2-1; CDR3nt: TGTGCCAGCAGTTCCCCAAGAGGGGGCGATGAGCAGTTCTTC; CDR3aa: CASSSPRGGDEQFF
v_gene: TRBV19; abundance: -; d_gene: -; j_gene: TRBJ1-2; CDR3nt: TGTGCCAGTAGTATAAACAGGGAAGATGGCTACACCTTC; CDR3aa: CASSINREDGYTF
v_gene: TRBV9; abundance: -; d_gene: TRBD1; j_gene: TRBJ1-4; CDR3nt: TGTGCCAGCAGCGTACAGGGGGCCGTTGGTGAAAAACTGTTTTTT; CDR3aa: CASSVQGAVGEKLFF
v_gene: TRBV14; abundance: -; d_gene: -; j_gene: TRBJ2-1; CDR3nt: TGTGCCAGCAGCCAATTGGGCGAATACAATGAGCAGTTCTTC; CDR3aa: CASSQLGEYNEQFF
v_gene: TRBV24-1; abundance: -; d_gene: -; j_gene: TRBJ1-3; CDR3nt: TGTGCCACGTCGGGGGGCAGCTCTGGAAACACCATATATTTT; CDR3aa: CATSGGSSGNTIYF
v_gene: TRBV15; abundance: -; d_gene: -; j_gene: TRBJ2-2; CDR3nt: TGTGCCACCACCCTAAACCCGAACACCGGGGAGCTGTTTTTT; CDR3aa: CATTLNPNTGELFF
v_gene: TRBV12-3/TRBV12-4; abundance: -; d_gene: -; j_gene: TRBJ2-3; CDR3nt: TGTGCCAGCAGTTTGAGCGGCACAGATACGCAGTATTTT; CDR3aa: CASSLSGTDTQYF
v_gene: TRBV28; abundance: -; d_gene: TRBD1; j_gene: TRBJ2-5; CDR3nt: TGTGCCAGCAGTTCGACAGGGGAAGAGACCCAGTACTTC; CDR3aa: CASSSTGEETQYF
v_gene: TRBV28; abundance: -; d_gene: TRBD2; j_gene: TRBJ2-7; CDR3nt: TGTGCCAGCAGTTCTTTTTCCACTAGCGGCCTTGCCTACGAGCAGTACTTC; CDR3aa: CASSSFSTSGLAYEQYF
v_gene: TRBV11-2; abundance: once; d_gene: -; j_gene: TRBJ1-1; CDR3nt: TGTGCCAGCAGCTGGGGACTGCATGGTGGGAACACTGAAGCTTTCTTT; CDR3aa: CASSWGLHGGNTEAFF
v_gene: TRBV19; abundance: -; d_gene: TRBD1; j_gene: TRBJ2-1; CDR3nt: TGTGCCAGTAATCCGGGACAGGGGGCCCGGCCGTGGGAGCAGTTCTTC; CDR3aa: CASNPGQGARPWEQFF
v_gene: TRBV6-2/TRBV6-3; abundance: -; d_gene: -; j_gene: TRBJ1-5; CDR3nt: TGTGCCAGCAGTTACCCATCTGGAGCCCGATATAGCAATCAGCCCCAGCATTTT; CDR3aa: CASSYPSGARYSNQPQHF
v_gene: TRBV2; abundance: -; d_gene: TRBD1; j_gene: TRBJ1-2; CDR3nt: TGTGCCAGCAGTGGCAGCCAGGGGGCCAACTATGGCTACACCTTC; CDR3aa: CASSGSQGANYGYTF
v_gene: TRBV5-4; abundance: -; d_gene: -; j_gene: TRBJ1-3; CDR3nt: TGTGCCAGCAGCTTGACAGGGACTGGAAACACCATATATTTT; CDR3aa: CASSLTGTGNTIYF